This TCR beta chain was recovered during a study of T cell responses to AZD1222 COVID-19 vaccine. Study-wide points: Donors in the cohort were predominantly white British and more often female, and clonal diversity was possibly underestimated.

The CDR3 runs to 13 residues. Germline assignment: CDR1 MRHNA and CDR2 SNTAGT. Sequenced by immunoSEQ multiplex PCR; TCRdb stores in-frame clones only, minus some. This table has about 150,000 clones, roughly 90% appearing once. On this clone itself: The antigen is unknown. An end of the junction does not agree with germline; a read error may underlie this.

This clonotype originated in an adult who received the AZD1222 COVID-19 vaccine. Sequenced material: peripheral blood, taken 28 days after the second AZD1222 dose. This chain joins TRBV6-4 and TRBJ2-2; D ambiguous. The CDR3 nucleotides read TGTGTCAGCAGTGAGGACAACACCGGGGAGCTGTTTTTT. Amino acids: CVSSEDNTGELFF.